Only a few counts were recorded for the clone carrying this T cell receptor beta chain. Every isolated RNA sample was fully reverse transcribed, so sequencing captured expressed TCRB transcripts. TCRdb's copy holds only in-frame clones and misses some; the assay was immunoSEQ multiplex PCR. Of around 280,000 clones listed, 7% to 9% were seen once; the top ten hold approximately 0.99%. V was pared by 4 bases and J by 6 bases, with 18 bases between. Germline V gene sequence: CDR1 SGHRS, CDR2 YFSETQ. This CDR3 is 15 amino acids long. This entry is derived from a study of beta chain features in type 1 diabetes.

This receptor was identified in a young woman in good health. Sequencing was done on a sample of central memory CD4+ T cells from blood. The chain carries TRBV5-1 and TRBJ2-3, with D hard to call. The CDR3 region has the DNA TGCGCCAGCAGCCCAGTAGCCTCCGCTGGGGATACGCAGTATTTT. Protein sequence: CASSPVASAGDTQYF.